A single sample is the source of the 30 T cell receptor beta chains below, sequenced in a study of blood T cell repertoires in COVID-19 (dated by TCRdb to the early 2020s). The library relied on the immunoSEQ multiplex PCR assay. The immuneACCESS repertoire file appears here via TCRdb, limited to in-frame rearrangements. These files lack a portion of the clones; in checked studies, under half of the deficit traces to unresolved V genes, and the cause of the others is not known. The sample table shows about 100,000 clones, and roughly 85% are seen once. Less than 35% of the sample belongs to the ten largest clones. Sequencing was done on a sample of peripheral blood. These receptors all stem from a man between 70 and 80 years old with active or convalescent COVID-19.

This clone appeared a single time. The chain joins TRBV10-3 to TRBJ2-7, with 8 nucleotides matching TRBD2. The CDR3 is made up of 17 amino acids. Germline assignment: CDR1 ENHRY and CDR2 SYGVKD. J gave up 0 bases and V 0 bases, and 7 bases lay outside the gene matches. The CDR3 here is CAISESLAGQSSYEQYF. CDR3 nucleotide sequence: TGTGCCATCAGTGAGTCGCTAGCGGGCCAGAGCTCCTACGAGCAGTACTTC.

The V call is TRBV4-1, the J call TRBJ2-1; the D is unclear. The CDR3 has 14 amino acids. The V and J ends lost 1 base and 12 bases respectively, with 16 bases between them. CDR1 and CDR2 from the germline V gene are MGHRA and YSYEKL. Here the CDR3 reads CASSQALSDLSQFF. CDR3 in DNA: TGCGCCAGCAGCCAAGCCCTCTCAGACTTATCGCAGTTCTTC.

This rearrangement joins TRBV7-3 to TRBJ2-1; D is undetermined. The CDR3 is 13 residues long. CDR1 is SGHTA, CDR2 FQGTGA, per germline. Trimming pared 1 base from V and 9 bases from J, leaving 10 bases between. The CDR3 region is CASSLSSFGEQFF. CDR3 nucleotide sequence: TGTGCCAGCAGCTTAAGCTCATTCGGTGAGCAGTTCTTC.

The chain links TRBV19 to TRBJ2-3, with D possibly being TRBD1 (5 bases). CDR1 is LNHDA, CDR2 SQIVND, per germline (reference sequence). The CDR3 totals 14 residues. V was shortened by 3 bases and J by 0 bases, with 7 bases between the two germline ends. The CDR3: CASSIQGSTDTQYF. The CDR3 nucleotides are TGTGCCAGTAGTATTCAGGGAAGCACAGATACGCAGTATTTT.

CDR3 in amino acids: CASSSTSDHNEQFF. CDR3 nucleotide sequence: TGTGCCAGCAGCTCCACTAGCGACCACAATGAGCAGTTCTTC. The rearrangement joins TRBV11-1 to TRBJ2-1; 7 nucleotides align to TRBD2. The CDR3 contains 14 residues. V lost 4 bases, J lost 5 bases, and 5 bases stayed unmatched. Germline CDR1 reads SGHAT; CDR2 reads FQDESV (reference sequence).

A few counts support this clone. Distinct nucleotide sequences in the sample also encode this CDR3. The CDR3 spells CASSLAGGNQPQHF. The CDR3 nucleotides read TGCGCCAGCAGCTTAGCCGGGGGCAATCAGCCCCAGCATTTT. V gene TRBV5-1 combines with J gene TRBJ1-5; D gene unclear. V was clipped by 2 bases and J by 2 bases, with 8 bases between them. CDR3 length: 14 amino acids. Germline V gene sequence: CDR1 SGHRS, CDR2 YFSETQ.

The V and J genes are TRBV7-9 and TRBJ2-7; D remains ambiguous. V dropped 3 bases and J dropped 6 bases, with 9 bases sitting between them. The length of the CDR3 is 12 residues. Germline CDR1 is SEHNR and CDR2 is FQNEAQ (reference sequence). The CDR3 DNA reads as TGTGCCAGCAGCTTCAGTCCTGGCGAGCAGTACTTC. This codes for CASSFSPGEQYF.

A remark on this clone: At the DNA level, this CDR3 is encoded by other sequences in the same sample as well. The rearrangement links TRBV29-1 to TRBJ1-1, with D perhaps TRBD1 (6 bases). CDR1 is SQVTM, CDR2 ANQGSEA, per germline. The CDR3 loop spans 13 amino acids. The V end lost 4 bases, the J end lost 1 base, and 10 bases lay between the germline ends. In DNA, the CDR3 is TGCAGCGTTGCCGGACAGACGAACACTGAAGCTTTCTTT. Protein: CSVAGQTNTEAFF.

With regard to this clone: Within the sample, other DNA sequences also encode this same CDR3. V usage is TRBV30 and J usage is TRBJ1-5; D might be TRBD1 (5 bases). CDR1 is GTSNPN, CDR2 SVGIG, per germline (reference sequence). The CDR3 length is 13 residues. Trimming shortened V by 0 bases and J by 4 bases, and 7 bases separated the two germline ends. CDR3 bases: TGTGCCTGGAGTGTGGGGGGAAATCAGCCCCAGCATTTT. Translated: CAWSVGGNQPQHF.

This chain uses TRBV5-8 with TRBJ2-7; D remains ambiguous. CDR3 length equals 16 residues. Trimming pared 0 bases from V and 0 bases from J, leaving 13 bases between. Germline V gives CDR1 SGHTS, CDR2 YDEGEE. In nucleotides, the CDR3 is TGTGCCAGCAGCTTGGAGAGAGCACGTACCTCCTACGAGCAGTACTTC. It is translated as CASSLERARTSYEQYF.

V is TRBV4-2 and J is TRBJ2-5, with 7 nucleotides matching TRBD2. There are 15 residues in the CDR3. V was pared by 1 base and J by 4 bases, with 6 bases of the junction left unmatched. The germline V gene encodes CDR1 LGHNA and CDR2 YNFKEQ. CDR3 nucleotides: TGTGCCAGCAGCCAAGGAGCGGGGATGGCAGAGACCCAGTACTTC. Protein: CASSQGAGMAETQYF.

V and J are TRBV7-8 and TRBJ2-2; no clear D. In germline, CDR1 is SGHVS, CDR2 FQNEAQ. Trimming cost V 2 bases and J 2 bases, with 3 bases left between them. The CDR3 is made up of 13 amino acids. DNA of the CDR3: TGTGCCAGCAGCTTAAGCAACACCGGGGAGCTGTTTTTT. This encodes CASSLSNTGELFF. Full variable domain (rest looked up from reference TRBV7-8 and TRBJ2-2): GAGVSQSPRYKVAKRGQDVALRCDPISGHVSLFWYQQALGQGPEFLTYFQNEAQLDKSGLPSDRFFAERPEGSVSTLKIQRTQQEDSAVYLCASSLSNTGELFFGEGSRLTVL.

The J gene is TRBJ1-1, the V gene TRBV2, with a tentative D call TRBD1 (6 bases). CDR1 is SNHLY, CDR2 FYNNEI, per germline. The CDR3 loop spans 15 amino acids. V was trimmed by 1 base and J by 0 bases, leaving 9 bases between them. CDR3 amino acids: CASSEVTGMNTEAFF. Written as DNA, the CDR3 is TGTGCCAGCAGTGAAGTGACAGGTATGAACACTGAAGCTTTCTTT.

CDR3 residues: CASSKQGGDTQYF. In nucleotides, the CDR3 is TGTGCCAGCAGCAAACAGGGCGGAGATACGCAGTATTTT. This chain connects TRBV7-3 to TRBJ2-3, with D possibly matching TRBD1 (6 bases). The germline gives CDR1 SGHTA, CDR2 FQGTGA. V was clipped by 5 bases and J by 5 bases, with 11 bases between them. The CDR3 sequence is 13 residues long.

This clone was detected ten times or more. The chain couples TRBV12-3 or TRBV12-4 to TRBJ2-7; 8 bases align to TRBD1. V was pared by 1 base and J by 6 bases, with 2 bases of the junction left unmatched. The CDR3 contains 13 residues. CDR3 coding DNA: TGTGCCAGCAGTTTAGGAACAGGGGGCGAGCAGTACTTC. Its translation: CASSLGTGGEQYF.

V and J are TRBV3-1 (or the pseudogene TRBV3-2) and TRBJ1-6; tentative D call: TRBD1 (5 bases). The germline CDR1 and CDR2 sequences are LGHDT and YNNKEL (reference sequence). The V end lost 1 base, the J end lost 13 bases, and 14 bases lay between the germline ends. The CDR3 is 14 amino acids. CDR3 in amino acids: CASSQGQFLPPLHF. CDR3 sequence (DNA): TGTGCCAGCAGCCAAGGACAGTTCCTACCGCCCCTCCACTTT.

This CDR3 is CASSQGAFEQYF. The CDR3 bases are TGTGCCAGCAGCCAGGGGGCGTTCGAGCAGTACTTC. This chain uses TRBV12-3 or TRBV12-4 with TRBJ2-7; 8 nucleotides agree with TRBD1. The CDR3 consists of 12 residues. V shed 6 bases and J 6 bases; nucleotides not matched to a gene: 4.

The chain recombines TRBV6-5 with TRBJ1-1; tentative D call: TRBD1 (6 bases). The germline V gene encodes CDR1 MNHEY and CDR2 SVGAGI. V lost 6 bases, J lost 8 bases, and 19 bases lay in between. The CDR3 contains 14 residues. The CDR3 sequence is CASRTTGTQKEAFF. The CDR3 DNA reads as TGTGCCAGCAGAACCACAGGGACACAGAAAGAAGCTTTCTTT.

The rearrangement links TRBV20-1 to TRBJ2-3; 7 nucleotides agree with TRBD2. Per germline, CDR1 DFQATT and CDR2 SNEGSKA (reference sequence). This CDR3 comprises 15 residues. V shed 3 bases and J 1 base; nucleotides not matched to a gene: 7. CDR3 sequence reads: CSASSSREGTDTQYF. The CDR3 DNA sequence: TGCAGTGCTAGTTCTTCCCGGGAGGGCACAGATACGCAGTATTTT.

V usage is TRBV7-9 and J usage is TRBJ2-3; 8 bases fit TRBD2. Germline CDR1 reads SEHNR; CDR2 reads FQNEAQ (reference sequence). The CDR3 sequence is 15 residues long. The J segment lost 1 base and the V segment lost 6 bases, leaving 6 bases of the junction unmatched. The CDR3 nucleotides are TGTGCCAGCAGATCCTTGACTAGCGGCACAGATACGCAGTATTTT. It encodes CASRSLTSGTDTQYF.

In DNA form, the CDR3 reads TGTGCCAGCAGCACCCCAGGGAGGGGTGCTAATGAAAAACTGTTTTTT. Encoded protein: CASSTPGRGANEKLFF. The chain has TRBV4-2 and TRBJ1-4; possibly TRBD1 for D (5 bases). This CDR3 has 16 residues. The germline CDR1 and CDR2 sequences are LGHNA and YNFKEQ. The V end lost 5 bases, the J end lost 3 bases, and 16 bases lay between the germline ends.

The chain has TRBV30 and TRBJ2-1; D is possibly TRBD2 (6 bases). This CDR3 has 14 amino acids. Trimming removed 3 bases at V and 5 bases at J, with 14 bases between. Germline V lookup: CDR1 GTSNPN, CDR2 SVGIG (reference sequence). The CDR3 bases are TGTGCCTGGAGGTCTGTGCGGGATAACAATGAGCAGTTCTTC. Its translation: CAWRSVRDNNEQFF.

For the CDR3, the DNA is TGTGCCAGCAGCTCGGACTTTTACGAGCAGTACTTC. Its translation: CASSSDFYEQYF. The chain carries TRBV7-9 and TRBJ2-7, with D possibly TRBD2 on 5 matching bases. This CDR3 spans 12 amino acids. Germline CDR1 and CDR2: SEHNR and FQNEAQ (reference sequence). Trimming removed 4 bases at V and 4 bases at J, with 8 bases between.

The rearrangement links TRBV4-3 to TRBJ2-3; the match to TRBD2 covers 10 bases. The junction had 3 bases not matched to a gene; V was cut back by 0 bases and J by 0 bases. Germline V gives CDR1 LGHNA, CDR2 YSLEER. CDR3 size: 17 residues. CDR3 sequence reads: CASSQDWTSGSTDTQYF. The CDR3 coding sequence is TGCGCCAGCAGCCAAGATTGGACTAGCGGTAGCACAGATACGCAGTATTTT.

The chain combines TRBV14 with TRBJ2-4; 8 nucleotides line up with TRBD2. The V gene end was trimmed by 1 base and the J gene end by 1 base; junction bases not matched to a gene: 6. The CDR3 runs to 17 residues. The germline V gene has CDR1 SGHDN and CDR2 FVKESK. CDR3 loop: CASSQVRSGGAKNIQYF. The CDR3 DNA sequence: TGTGCCAGCAGCCAAGTTAGGAGCGGGGGTGCCAAAAACATTCAGTACTTC. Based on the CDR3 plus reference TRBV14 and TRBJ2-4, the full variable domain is EAGVTQFPSHSVIEKGQTVTLRCDPISGHDNLYWYRRVMGKEIKFLLHFVKESKQDESGMPNNRFLAERTGGTYSTLKVQPAELEDSGVYFCASSQVRSGGAKNIQYFGAGTRLSVL.

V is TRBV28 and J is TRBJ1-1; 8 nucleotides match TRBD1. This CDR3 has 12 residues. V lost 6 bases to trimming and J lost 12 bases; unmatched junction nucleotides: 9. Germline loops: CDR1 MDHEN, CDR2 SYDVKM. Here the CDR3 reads CASREQGEGSFF. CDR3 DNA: TGTGCCAGCAGGGAACAGGGGGAAGGGTCTTTCTTT.

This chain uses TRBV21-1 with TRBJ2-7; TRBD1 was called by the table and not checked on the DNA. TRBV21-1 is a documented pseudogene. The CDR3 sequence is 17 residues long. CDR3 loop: CASSKVSDTDTGQGQYF. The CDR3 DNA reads TGTGCCAGCAGCAAAGTGAGTGACACCGACACAGGGCAAGGGCAGTACTTC.

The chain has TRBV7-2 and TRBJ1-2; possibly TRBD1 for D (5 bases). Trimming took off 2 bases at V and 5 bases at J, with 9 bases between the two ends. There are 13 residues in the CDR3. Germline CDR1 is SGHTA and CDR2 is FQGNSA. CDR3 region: CASSLSRVYGYTF. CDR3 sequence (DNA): TGTGCCAGCAGCTTAAGCAGGGTGTATGGCTACACCTTC.

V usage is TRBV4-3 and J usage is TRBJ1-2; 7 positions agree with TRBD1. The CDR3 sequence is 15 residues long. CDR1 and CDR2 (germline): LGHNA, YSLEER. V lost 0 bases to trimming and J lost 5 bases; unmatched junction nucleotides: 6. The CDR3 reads CASSQDGRGIYGYTF. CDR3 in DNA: TGCGCCAGCAGCCAAGATGGCAGGGGGATTTATGGCTACACCTTC.

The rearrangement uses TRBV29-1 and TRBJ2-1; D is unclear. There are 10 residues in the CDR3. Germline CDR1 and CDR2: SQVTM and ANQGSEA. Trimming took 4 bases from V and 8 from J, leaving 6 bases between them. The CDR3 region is CSVGEDEQFF. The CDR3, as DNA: TGCAGCGTTGGTGAGGATGAGCAGTTCTTC.